The rows below give T cell receptor beta chains drawn from one sample of a study of identifying expanded T cells in peripheral blood. Generated by immunoSEQ multiplex PCR, the TCRdb table keeps only in-frame clones and is missing some. Of approximately 110,000 clones listed, less than 90% are singletons. The sequencing input was blood. The receptors come from a person aged 18 to 75 in good health. The CDR3 runs from the conserved cysteine through the conserved F or W. D genes are given only for firm matches. Some rows have no size entry. The others give once, few or many, or a class for an expanded clone.

>TRBD2|NA|TRBV6-6|TRBJ2-3
TGTGCCAGCACCATCCCGAGTAGCGGGGGGGCGCAGTATTTT
CASTIPSSGGAQYF
>NA|NA|TRBV27|TRBJ1-5
TGTGCCCCCAATCCCCACACCGTGTTAAATCAGCCCCAGCATTTT
CAPNPHTVLNQPQHF
>NA|NA|TRBV6-6|TRBJ1-4
TGTGCCAGCAGTGCAGGGTTAAAGGATGAAAAACTGTTTTTT
CASSAGLKDEKLFF
>NA|NA|TRBV28|TRBJ1-2
TGTGCCAGCAGTTTCGCCACTCCCGACCCTCATGGCTACACCTTC
CASSFATPDPHGYTF
>NA|NA|TRBV20-1|TRBJ2-1
TGCAGTGCTACCAGGCTGGCGGAGCAGTTCTTC
CSATRLAEQFF
>TRBD1|NA|TRBV30|TRBJ2-3
TGTGCCTTTACAGGGGGCTTAATCACAGATACGCAGTATTTT
CAFTGGLITDTQYF
>NA|once|TRBV21-1|TRBJ1-2
TGTGCCAGCAGCAAAGTGTCGGCAGGGTTTATGGTTGACTCCTTC
CASSKVSAGFMVDSF
>NA|NA|TRBV11-3|TRBJ2-7
TGTGCCAGCAGCCAGGGGCTAGAGGGGGAGCAGTACTTC
CASSQGLEGEQYF
>TRBD1|NA|TRBV19|TRBJ1-5
TGTGCCAGTAGCCGAGGACAGGTCCGATCCGATCAGCCCCAGCATTTT
CASSRGQVRSDQPQHF
>NA|NA|TRBV29-1|TRBJ1-5
TGCAGCGTATCAAGCGGAGGGAGCAATCAGCCCCAGCATTTT
CSVSSGGSNQPQHF
>TRBD1|NA|TRBV19|TRBJ2-2
TGTGCCAGTAGTAGGGGACAGGGGGTCCGGGAGCTGTTTTTT
CASSRGQGVRELFF
>NA|NA|TRBV7-3|TRBJ2-7
TGTGCCAGCAGCTTAGAGCCAGGGGGGATCTACGAGCAGTACTTC
CASSLEPGGIYEQYF
>NA|NA|TRBV5-8|TRBJ1-4
TGTGCCAGCAGCCGGGGCCCGAATGAAAAACTGTTTTTT
CASSRGPNEKLFF
>NA|once|TRBV19|TRBJ1-4
TGTGCCAGTAGTATTACGGGGGGGGGCCAGCTGTTTTTT
CASSITGGGQLFF
>NA|NA|TRBV7-2|TRBJ1-2
TGTGCCAGCAGCAGGGTTTTGGGCTACACCTTC
CASSRVLGYTF
>NA|NA|TRBV7-8|TRBJ1-2
TGTGCCAGCAGCTTAGTAGCGACATCCCTTGGCTACACCTTC
CASSLVATSLGYTF
>TRBD1|NA|TRBV2|TRBJ1-2
TGTGCCAGCAGTTACCGGGACAGGGGCGCTTCCGGCTACACCTTC
CASSYRDRGASGYTF
>NA|NA|TRBV19|TRBJ2-7
TGTGCCAGTAGTATAGGAGGGGCGCCCTCCTACGAGCAGTACTTC
CASSIGGAPSYEQYF
>NA|NA|TRBV2|TRBJ1-4
TGTGCCAGCAAAGACATCCCAACTAATGAAAAACTGTTTTTT
CASKDIPTNEKLFF
>NA|NA|TRBV11-2|TRBJ2-3
TGTGCCAGCAGCTTAGGGGTGGGGAGCACAGATACGCAGTATTTT
CASSLGVGSTDTQYF
>TRBD2|few|TRBV7-6|TRBJ2-1
TGTGCCAGCAGTCGGACTAGCGGGCGCAATGAGCAGTTCTTC
CASSRTSGRNEQFF
>TRBD1|NA|TRBV27|TRBJ2-2
TGTGCCAGCAGTGGGACAGCGACGGGCACCGGGGAGCTGTTTTTT
CASSGTATGTGELFF
>NA|NA|TRBV29-1|TRBJ2-2
TGCAGCACTGGGTCAACGGCCTCCGGGGAGCTGTTTTTT
CSTGSTASGELFF
>NA|NA|TRBV6-6|TRBJ2-3
TGTGCCAGCAGTGCTAGCACAGATACGCAGTATTTT
CASSASTDTQYF
>NA|once|TRBV5-1|TRBJ2-3
TGCGCCAGCAGCTTGGCAGGATCTAGTCCAGATACGCAGTATTTT
CASSLAGSSPDTQYF
>NA|NA|TRBV7-9|TRBJ2-7
TGTGCCAGCAGCTTCGTGGTGGCCCCCTACGAGCAGTACTTC
CASSFVVAPYEQYF
>NA|NA|TRBV2|TRBJ1-4
TGTGCCAGCAGTGAAAGGTTGGGGCATGGATATTTTAATGAAAAACTGTTTTTT
CASSERLGHGYFNEKLFF
>NA|NA|TRBV4-1|TRBJ1-4
TGCGCCAGCAGCGATATTGATGATGAAAAACTGTTTTTT
CASSDIDDEKLFF
>NA|NA|TRBV7-3|TRBJ1-1
TGTGCCAGCAGCCCCCCAGGGGCATTTGACACTGAAGCTTTCTTT
CASSPPGAFDTEAFF
>NA|NA|TRBV30|TRBJ1-5
TGTGCCTGGAGATCCTCCGGGGGGTTCGGGCAGCCCCAGCATTTT
CAWRSSGGFGQPQHF
>NA|NA|TRBV6-6|TRBJ1-1
TGTGCCAGCAGTCGAAGCATACAGGGAATGACTGAAGCTTTCTTT
CASSRSIQGMTEAFF
>NA|NA|TRBV13|TRBJ2-1
TGTGCCAGCAGCTTTGTCCGCGGCGACAATGAGCAGTTCTTC
CASSFVRGDNEQFF
>NA|NA|TRBV9|TRBJ2-3
TGTGCCAGCAGCGTAGGTGGTAGCACCGATACGCAGTATTTT
CASSVGGSTDTQYF
>TRBD2|NA|TRBV4-2|TRBJ2-7
TGTGCCAGCAGCCAAGGTGTTAGCGGGGACTCCTACGAGCAGTACTTC
CASSQGVSGDSYEQYF
>NA|NA|TRBV5-1|TRBJ2-3
TGCGCCAGCAGCTTGGGGAGCAGCACAGATACGCAGTATTTT
CASSLGSSTDTQYF
>TRBD1|NA|TRBV29-1|TRBJ2-1
TGCAGCGTGGGTGACAGGGAGAATGAGCAGTTCTTC
CSVGDRENEQFF
>NA|NA|TRBV7-3|TRBJ2-7
TGTGCCAGCAGCCCCAGGGGGGGCTGGGAGCAGTACTTC
CASSPRGGWEQYF
>NA|NA|TRBV2|TRBJ1-1
TGTGCCAGCAGTGAAGGTGTGGGGCAAGCTTTCTTT
CASSEGVGQAFF
>NA|few|TRBV20-1|TRBJ2-5
TGCAGTGCTAGAGACCAAGAGACCCAGTACTTC
CSARDQETQYF
>NA|NA|TRBV7-6|TRBJ2-2
TGTGCCAGCAGCTTAACAGGGATGAACGGGGAGCTGTTTTTT
CASSLTGMNGELFF
>NA|NA|TRBV5-1|TRBJ2-7
TGCGCCAGCAGAGTCGGTACTCCCTACGAGCAGTACTTC
CASRVGTPYEQYF
>NA|once|TRBV5-1|TRBJ2-7
TGCGCCAGCAGCTTATCGGGGCAGGGGAGCTCCGAGCAGTACTTC
CASSLSGQGSSEQYF
>NA|NA|TRBV28|TRBJ2-2
TGTGCCAGCAGGACAAGAGGGGAGCTGTTTTTT
CASRTRGELFF
>NA|NA|TRBV10-3|TRBJ2-1
TGTGCCTCTCAGGGGGGGTTGAATGAGCAGTTCTTC
CASQGGLNEQFF
>NA|NA|TRBV5-1|TRBJ2-3
TGCGCCAGCAGCTTGGTAGCAGGCCAGGATACGCAGTATTTT
CASSLVAGQDTQYF
>TRBD2|few|TRBV19|TRBJ2-1
TGTGCCAGCTCCTTAGCGGGGGCCTCATTTAACAATGAGCAGTTCTTC
CASSLAGASFNNEQFF
>NA|NA|TRBV7-9|TRBJ2-7
TGTGCCAGCAGCCAAGGATCCGGGACAAAAACCTACGAGCAGTACTTC
CASSQGSGTKTYEQYF
>NA|NA|TRBV2|TRBJ2-7
TGTGCCAGCAGTGAAACCTACGAGCAGTACTTC
CASSETYEQYF
>TRBD1|NA|TRBV5-6|TRBJ1-4
TGTGCCAGCAGCCCTAGCCCCGGGACAGCAACTAATGAAAAACTGTTTTTT
CASSPSPGTATNEKLFF
>NA|NA|TRBV2|TRBJ1-5
TGTGCCAGCAGTGAAGGCAGGGTTAGCAATCAGCCCCAGCATTTT
CASSEGRVSNQPQHF
>NA|NA|TRBV7-9|TRBJ1-4
TGTGCCAGCAGCTTAGCCGCTGGCAGAGAAAATGAAAAACTGTTTTTT
CASSLAAGRENEKLFF
>NA|NA|TRBV7-2|TRBJ1-4
TGTGCCAGCAGAGTTGACAGCTCCAATGAAAAACTGTTTTTT
CASRVDSSNEKLFF
>NA|NA|TRBV28|TRBJ1-5
TGTGCCAGCAGTTTAGAGGGACAGCCCCAGCATTTT
CASSLEGQPQHF
>TRBD1|NA|TRBV11-3|TRBJ2-7
TGTGCCAGCAGCTTAGAGTGGCCAGGGGGCCTCCTAGAGCAGTACTTC
CASSLEWPGGLLEQYF
>NA|NA|TRBV6-6|TRBJ2-1
TGTGCCAGCCGCTCGCGGGGCGACTCCTACAATGAGCAGTTCTTC
CASRSRGDSYNEQFF
>NA|NA|TRBV7-8|TRBJ1-4
TGTGCCAGCAGCTTAAAGAGGAAGGGCTTGACTCGGGTAGAAAAACTGTTTTTT
CASSLKRKGLTRVEKLFF
>NA|NA|TRBV7-9|TRBJ1-5
TGTGCCAGCAGCCAAGAAGGGGGAGGGCCCCAGCATTTT
CASSQEGGGPQHF
>TRBD1|NA|TRBV7-2|TRBJ1-1
TGTGCCAGCAGCTGGGGGACAGGGTTGAATGAAGCTTTCTTT
CASSWGTGLNEAFF
>NA|NA|TRBV27|TRBJ1-2
TGTGCCAGCAGTACAGGGCTTCAAAATGGCTACACCTTC
CASSTGLQNGYTF